The next 14 T cell receptor beta chains were all read from a single sample in a study of patients and donors after allogeneic stem cell transplantation. From the RT-PCR reads, TCRdb called clonotypes with MiXCR, one entry per CDR3 protein. In the table there are about 100,000 distinct CDR3 sequences, 35% of which are singletons. The specimen was blood, either unsorted or a sorted T cell fraction (not recorded which). The receptors stem from a human donor who was either an allogeneic HSCT recipient or a stem cell or donor lymphocyte infusion donor (not recorded which). It is not recorded whose cells these are; they may come from a transplant donor.

This rearrangement joins TRBV7-9 to TRBJ2-3, with TRBD2 matching over 7 bases. The junction had 8 bases not matched to a gene; V was cut back by 4 bases and J by 4 bases. The V gene's germline CDR1 is SEHNR and CDR2 FQNEAQ (reference sequence). This CDR3 has 15 residues. CDR3 sequence reads: CASSSWGGNPDTQYF. The CDR3 DNA reads as TGTGCCAGCAGCTCATGGGGGGGAAATCCAGATACGCAGTATTTT.

The genes are TRBV24-1 and TRBJ2-1; no clear D. V gave up 1 base and J gave up 6 bases, with 0 bases separating them. The germline V gene has CDR1 KGHDR and CDR2 SFDVKD. CDR3 size: 11 residues. CDR3 region: CATSDFNEQFF. In DNA form, the CDR3 reads TGTGCCACCAGTGATTTCAATGAGCAGTTCTTC.

This chain uses TRBV30 with TRBJ2-2; D possibly corresponds to TRBD2 (5 bases). The CDR3 covers 13 residues. Germline V gene lookup returns CDR1 GTSNPN and CDR2 SVGIG (reference sequence). The ends were cut back, 0 bases at V and 8 bases at J, with 10 bases in the middle. The CDR3 bases are TGTGCCTGGAGTGTCACCGGCGGGGGGGAGCTGTTTTTT. Translation: CAWSVTGGGELFF.

This chain joins TRBV7-6 and TRBJ1-1, with D perhaps matching TRBD1 (6 bases). With 5 bases removed from V and 9 bases from J, the gap between germline ends came to 13 bases. The CDR3 is 12 residues long. The germline CDR1 and CDR2 sequences are SGHVS and FNYEAQ. The CDR3 is CASSLGGSKAFF. The CDR3 coding sequence is TGTGCCAGCAGCCTAGGGGGTTCCAAAGCTTTCTTT.

V is TRBV3-1 and J is TRBJ2-7, with 9 bases that match TRBD2. This CDR3 has 16 amino acids. CDR1 and CDR2 (germline): LGHDT, YNNKEL (reference sequence). J lost 7 bases, V lost 4 bases, and 14 bases had no gene match. CDR3 DNA: TGTGCCAGCAGCCCAGCCATAGCGGGAGTGAGGAGTGAGCAGTACTTC. The encoded protein is CASSPAIAGVRSEQYF.

This chain links TRBV12-3 or TRBV12-4 with TRBJ1-5; D gene unclear. Trimming stripped 3 bases from V and 4 bases from J, with 10 bases between. The CDR3 sequence is 14 residues long. The DNA of the CDR3 is TGTGCCAGCAGTTTTCACTTCGTTAATCAGCCCCAGCATTTT. As protein: CASSFHFVNQPQHF.

In this sample, this clonotype turned up a few times. The V call is TRBV4-3, the J call TRBJ2-1; D not certain. The V and J ends lost 0 bases and 7 bases respectively, with 7 bases between them. This CDR3 spans 13 amino acids. Germline V gene lookup returns CDR1 LGHNA and CDR2 YSLEER. CDR3 amino acids: CASSQEDGNEQFF. CDR3 nucleotides: TGCGCCAGCAGCCAAGAGGACGGGAATGAGCAGTTCTTC.

The V call is TRBV6-6, the J call TRBJ1-4, with 7 bases matching TRBD1. Germline V gives CDR1 MNHNY, CDR2 SVGAGI (reference sequence). The CDR3 is 13 amino acids. After removal of 6 bases from V and 5 bases from J, the junction contained 3 bases not matched to a gene. Here the CDR3 reads CASRTGKNEKLFF. The CDR3 bases are TGTGCCAGCAGGACAGGGAAGAATGAAAAACTGTTTTTT.

This clonotype was observed a few times. The chain employs TRBV7-6 and TRBJ2-7; D is uncertain. CDR3 size: 13 residues. CDR1 and CDR2 (germline): SGHVS, FNYEAQ. V lost 4 bases and J lost 6, with 13 bases in between. The DNA for the CDR3 is TGTGCCAGCAGCTCACGGGCCTTTGGCGAGCAGTACTTC. Amino acids: CASSSRAFGEQYF.

This clonotype came up a few times. This chain links TRBV20-1 with TRBJ2-5, with 10 positions matching TRBD2. V shed 5 bases and J 5 bases; nucleotides not matched to a gene: 8. The CDR3 runs to 14 residues. Germline CDR1 DFQATT, CDR2 SNEGSKA (reference sequence). CDR3 loop: CSASLAGARETQYF. The CDR3 nucleotides read TGCAGTGCTTCTCTAGCGGGAGCTCGGGAGACCCAGTACTTC.

This clonotype was observed a handful of times. V usage is TRBV27 and J usage is TRBJ2-7, with TRBD1 as a possible D gene (5 bases). Germline V lookup: CDR1 MNHEY, CDR2 SMNVEV (reference sequence). The CDR3 loop spans 13 amino acids. V was trimmed by 5 bases and J by 2 bases, leaving 10 bases between them. The CDR3 is CASSPSRAYEQYF. CDR3 in DNA: TGTGCCAGCAGTCCTTCCAGGGCCTACGAGCAGTACTTC.

J is TRBJ1-1 and V is TRBV11-2, with D possibly TRBD1 on 6 matching bases. Between the trimmed V and J ends, which lost 3 bases and 1 base, there was a span of 9 bases. Germline V CDR1 and CDR2: SGHAT, FQNNGV. This CDR3 contains 14 residues. In DNA, the CDR3 is TGTGCCAGCAGCTTTGGGGGGCCGAACACTGAAGCTTTCTTT. Its translation is CASSFGGPNTEAFF.

V and J are TRBV5-1 and TRBJ2-7; a possible D gene is TRBD1 (6 bases). V was clipped by 3 bases and J by 4 bases, with 11 bases between them. The CDR3 loop spans 13 amino acids. Looked up from germline, CDR1 is SGHRS and CDR2 is YFSETQ. The CDR3 protein is CASSYGTPYEQYF. Here the CDR3 DNA reads TGCGCCAGCAGCTACGGGACACCGTACGAGCAGTACTTC.

This clonotype was seen repeatedly, ten times or more. The chain combines TRBV29-1 with TRBJ1-5; D ambiguous. The germline gives CDR1 SQVTM, CDR2 ANQGSEA. This CDR3 has 13 residues. Trimming shortened V by 4 bases and J by 6 bases, and 13 bases separated the two germline ends. The CDR3 DNA sequence: TGCAGCGTTGTTGGCGGCAACGGTCAGCCCCAGCATTTT. It specifies CSVVGGNGQPQHF.